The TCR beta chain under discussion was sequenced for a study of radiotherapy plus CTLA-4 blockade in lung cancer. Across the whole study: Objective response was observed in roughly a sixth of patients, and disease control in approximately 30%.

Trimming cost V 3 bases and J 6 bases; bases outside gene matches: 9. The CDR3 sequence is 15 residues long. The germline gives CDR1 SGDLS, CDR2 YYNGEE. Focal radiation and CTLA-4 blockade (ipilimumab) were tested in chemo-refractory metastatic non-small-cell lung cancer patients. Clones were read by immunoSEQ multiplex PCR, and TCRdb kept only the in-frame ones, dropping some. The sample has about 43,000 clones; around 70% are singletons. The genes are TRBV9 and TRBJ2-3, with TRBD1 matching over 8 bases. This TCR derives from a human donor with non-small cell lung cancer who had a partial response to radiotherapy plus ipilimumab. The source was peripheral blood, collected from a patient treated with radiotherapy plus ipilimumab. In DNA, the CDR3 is TGTGCCAGCAGCGAGGGTCCAGGGGGCTTTGATACGCAGTATTTT. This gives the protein CASSEGPGGFDTQYF.